Sequencing of this T cell receptor (beta chain) was carried out in a study of control samples from healthy donors and cancer patients. Germline trimming cut 3 bases from V and 5 bases from J; bases unmatched to any gene: 5. The CDR3 consists of 15 residues. Germline loops: CDR1 SQVTM, CDR2 ANQGSEA. Clones were read by immunoSEQ multiplex PCR, and TCRdb kept only the in-frame ones, dropping some. The sample consists of roughly 41,000 clones, 94% of them appearing once. This receptor was identified in a man aged 60 to 69 in good health. Sequences were obtained from blood. The chain joins TRBV29-1 to TRBJ2-1; 12 bases are shared with TRBD2. The CDR3 coding sequence is TGCAGCGTTGACCCTGGACTAGCGGGGAACAATGAGCAGTTCTTC. Translation gives CSVDPGLAGNNEQFF.